A single sample gave rise to the 14 T cell receptor beta chains below, sequenced in a study of a mutant IDH1 vaccine in newly diagnosed glioma. These TCRs' antigens remain unknown. As for time point: week 5, during vaccination. Vaccinated patients received 300 ug of mutant IDH1 20-mer peptide per dose, with topical imiquimod. Repertoires were generated with immunoSEQ multiplex PCR, while TCRdb's copy carries only in-frame clones and drops some. The sample has around 56,000 clones; around 81% are singletons. The material sequenced was PBMCs, taken from a glioma patient whose treatment included an IDH1 peptide vaccine. These TCRs come from a man between 25 and 39 years old with glioma.

The rearrangement links TRBV30 to TRBJ2-7; the D gene is possibly TRBD1 (6 bases). Between the trimmed V and J ends, which lost 4 bases and 0 bases, there was a span of 10 bases. CDR1 GTSNPN and CDR2 SVGIG come from the germline V gene (reference sequence). CDR3 length: 13 amino acids. CDR3 loop: CAWKSRGSYEQYF. CDR3 bases: TGTGCCTGGAAAAGCAGGGGCTCCTACGAGCAGTACTTC.

J is TRBJ2-7 and V is TRBV7-8, with 9 bases matching TRBD1. Trimming took 3 bases from V and 3 from J; bases not matched to a gene: 3. CDR1 is SGHVS, CDR2 FQNEAQ, per germline. The CDR3 is made up of 14 amino acids. CDR3 amino acids: CASSLGQGDYEQYF. The CDR3 DNA sequence: TGTGCCAGCAGCTTGGGACAGGGAGACTACGAGCAGTACTTC.

The chain is built from TRBV13 and TRBJ2-7; TRBD2 matches at 15 bases. V was pared by 1 base and J by 3 bases, with 10 bases of the junction left unmatched. This CDR3 is built from 19 residues. Germline V gene sequence: CDR1 PRHDT, CDR2 FYEKMQ (reference sequence). CDR3 region: CASSLVPGTSGGSGYEQYF. The DNA for the CDR3 is TGTGCCAGCAGCTTAGTCCCCGGGACTAGCGGGGGGTCCGGCTACGAGCAGTACTTC.

J is TRBJ2-7 and V is TRBV6-5, with D tentatively TRBD1 (6 bases). Per germline, CDR1 MNHEY and CDR2 SVGAGI. V lost 2 bases to trimming and J lost 2 bases, with 13 bases between them. The CDR3 is made up of 15 amino acids. CDR3 loop: CASSYDPQGTYEQYF. CDR3 in DNA: TGTGCCAGCAGTTACGACCCACAGGGTACCTACGAGCAGTACTTC.

The V gene is TRBV5-5, the J gene TRBJ1-1; unclear D gene. V was cut by 2 bases and J by 6 bases, with 14 bases left in between. The CDR3 consists of 14 residues. Germline V gives CDR1 SGHKS, CDR2 YYEKEE (reference sequence). CDR3 region: CASSLNPRSPEAFF. The CDR3 nucleotides are TGTGCCAGCAGCTTAAATCCCAGGAGTCCTGAAGCTTTCTTT.

The CDR3 nucleotides read TGTGCCAGCAGTTTTGGCTGGGGAGGGAATCAGCCCCAGCATTTT. Amino acids: CASSFGWGGNQPQHF. V gene TRBV28 combines with J gene TRBJ1-5, with D hard to call. The CDR3 totals 15 residues. Germline V gives CDR1 MDHEN, CDR2 SYDVKM. Trimming shortened V by 3 bases and J by 4 bases, and 13 bases separated the two germline ends.

This sequence joins TRBV4-1 and TRBJ1-3, with 7 bases identical to TRBD1. The CDR3 has 17 residues. Trimming took 1 base from V and 3 from J; bases not matched to a gene: 9. Germline CDR1 MGHRA, CDR2 YSYEKL. CDR3 nucleotide sequence: TGCGCCAGCAGCCAAGGTACAGGGGTCATCTTTGGAAACACCATATATTTT. Encoded protein: CASSQGTGVIFGNTIYF.

The V and J genes are TRBV5-1 and TRBJ1-2; D gene ambiguous. Germline loops: CDR1 SGHRS, CDR2 YFSETQ. This CDR3 region has 17 residues. Trimming cost V 0 bases and J 3 bases, with 18 bases left between them. This CDR3 is CASSLATNARRYYGYTF. CDR3 nucleotides: TGCGCCAGCAGCTTGGCAACCAACGCCCGGCGGTACTATGGCTACACCTTC.

The chain uses TRBV5-5 and TRBJ1-5, with 10 bases identical to TRBD1. CDR3 size: 16 residues. Germline V gene sequence: CDR1 SGHKS, CDR2 YYEKEE (reference sequence). Unmatched junction bases numbered 8, after V lost 3 bases and J lost 5 bases. The CDR3 protein is CASSSKTGGIDQPQHF. CDR3 bases: TGTGCCAGCAGCTCTAAGACAGGGGGCATCGATCAGCCCCAGCATTTT.

This chain connects TRBV7-9 to TRBJ2-5, with a weak D call TRBD1 (6 bases). Germline V lookup: CDR1 SEHNR, CDR2 FQNEAQ (reference sequence). Trimming shortened V by 1 base and J by 3 bases, and 12 bases separated the two germline ends. The CDR3 loop spans 15 amino acids. The CDR3 DNA reads as TGTGCCAGCAGCTTAGGCGGACAGATAAAAGAGACCCAGTACTTC. It is translated as CASSLGGQIKETQYF.

This clone has only a few counts. CDR3 sequence reads: CASSQDLLNTEAFF. The CDR3 nucleotides read TGCGCCAGCAGCCAAGATCTTCTGAACACTGAAGCTTTCTTT. The chain carries TRBV4-1 and TRBJ1-1; D is uncertain. This CDR3 region has 14 residues. Between the trimmed V and J ends, which lost 0 bases and 0 bases, there was a span of 5 bases. Germline-derived CDR1 and CDR2 are MGHRA and YSYEKL.

The sample holds a few counts of this clone. J is TRBJ1-1 and V is TRBV5-1; D possibly corresponds to TRBD1 (5 bases). The germline gives CDR1 SGHRS, CDR2 YFSETQ. V was clipped by 0 bases and J by 4 bases, with 10 bases between them. CDR3 length: 14 residues. The CDR3 nucleotides read TGCGCCAGCAGCTTGGATGCAGGGCCCACTGAAGCTTTCTTT. Its protein is CASSLDAGPTEAFF. The whole variable domain, remainder taken from reference TRBV5-1 and TRBJ1-1, is KAGVTQTPRYLIKTRGQQVTLSCSPISGHRSVSWYQQTPGQGLQFLFEYFSETQRNKGNFPGRFSGRQFSNSRSEMNVSTLELGDSALYLCASSLDAGPTEAFFGQGTRLTVV.

The J gene is TRBJ1-5, the V gene TRBV25-1, with a weak D call TRBD1 (5 bases). Trimming removed 3 bases from V and 9 bases from J, with 15 bases in between. The germline V gene has CDR1 MGHDK and CDR2 SYGVNS. The CDR3 is 14 amino acids. The CDR3 nucleotides read TGTGCCAGCAGTGATAGGGACCGCCAGGGGCCCCAGCATTTT. It is translated as CASSDRDRQGPQHF.

The CDR3: CASSQCVAQGHGYTF. The CDR3 coding sequence is TGCGCCAGCAGTCAGTGCGTCGCACAGGGGCATGGCTACACCTTC. The chain links TRBV23-1 to TRBJ1-2; TRBD1 agrees at 7 bases. TRBV23-1 falls under the ORF class, with uncertain function. V dropped 3 bases and J dropped 6; count of bases not matched to a gene: 10. The CDR3 covers 15 residues.